The source of this T cell receptor beta chain is a study of identifying expanded T cells in peripheral blood (dated by TCRdb to the late 2010s). Notes on the research overall: Separate aliquots of the same genomic DNA pool were sequenced to produce technical replicates, and four replicates were compared in pairs. The research as a whole found: Across all healthy donors, variance in clone template counts between approximately 2-week samples was found to increase significantly with total template count. The beta-binomial model significantly reduced the number of clones called differentially abundant and the false-positive rate across all healthy-donor time intervals. It was expected by the authors that biological variance in healthy repertoires might increase further over much longer intervals, such as months to years. The binomial model flagged around 1.1 differentially abundant clones between technical replicates, compared with about 16.4 over about 2 weeks and 19 over roughly 4 weeks.

No immune events such as infections were documented for the healthy donors during the collection period. To calibrate time-dependent variance in a beta-binomial model of T-cell clone differential abundance, blood repertoires from healthy donors were used as a training cohort. There were some ten healthy donors in the training cohort, of whom 3 were female and 7 were male. Donor ages ranged from about 25 to 70 years, with an average of around 45 years. Obtained from a commercial supplier, whole blood was collected from each healthy donor at three time points set around two weeks apart. Genomic DNA was extracted from unsorted whole blood for immunosequencing. On this clone itself: Its antigen is still unknown. The sample holds no much larger clone one base away, and base qualities are not on file.

V is cut by 7 bases and J by 2 bases, and the space between the germline ends is 18 bases. Taken from the germline V gene, the CDR1 and CDR2 loops are MNHEY and SVGAGI. Including the terminal cysteine and phenylalanine, the CDR3 comprises 15 residues. Of all the DNA, just the CDR3 is kept, 45 bases in frame from base 1. The immunoSEQ Assay, which uses bias-controlled multiplex PCR amplification of genomic DNA, was used to profile TCRbeta CDR3 regions. In the authors' own workflow: The absolute abundance of each unique TCRbeta CDR3 region was quantified after sequences were collapsed and filtered. Differential abundance was tested with two models: a binomial (Fisher-equivalent) model and a beta-binomial model that adds time-dependent variance fitted from healthy donors. Clones with fewer than 5 combined templates were excluded, and clones with Benjamini-Hochberg FDR below 0.01 were called differentially abundant. Using the form v = (b*log(k)+a)^2, the beta-binomial variance was modeled as a function of the total template count across the two samples. TCRdb took this table from immuneACCESS and kept in-frame rearrangements with V and J called. Such tables lack part of the clones; where checked against another copy, unresolved V genes explain under half of the gap, and the rest is unexplained. For V, J and clone size, that table is used; D and trimming come from the DNA. Within this sample are about 130,000 clones, with approximately 86% of them counted one time only. The ten biggest clones cover 7% to 10% of the sample.

Recombination connected TRBV6-5 to TRBJ2-7; the D segment cannot be called with confidence. The sample consisted of blood. The sequence came from a person aged 18-69 years in good health. Here the CDR3 is given as CASISVALYTYEQYF. The sequenced DNA: TGTGCCAGCATATCGGTAGCACTTTATACCTACGAGCAGTACTTC.